The 15 T cell receptor beta chains below were found in one sample sequenced in a study of T cells in Graves' hyperthyroidism and ophthalmopathy. Authors of the study amplified TCR beta CDR3 regions from RNA transcripts. TCR CDR3 regions were first amplified by RT-PCR with HTBI primers. TCRdb analysed the multiplex PCR reads with MiXCR anew, one entry per CDR3 protein. Altogether 300,000 to 450,000 distinct CDR3 sequences are present, around 13% being singletons, with the ten largest covering approximately 9.9%. Sequencing input: blood. Receptor source: a woman aged 55-70 years with Graves' hyperthyroidism.

The J gene is TRBJ2-2, the V gene TRBV7-3, with TRBD2 matching 8 bases. The CDR3 covers 14 residues. Germline V gene data show CDR1 as SGHTA and CDR2 as FQGTGA. V was pared by 6 bases and J by 4 bases, with 4 bases of the junction left unmatched. The CDR3 DNA reads as TGTGCCAGCAGGGCGGGAGGAACCACCGGGGAGCTGTTTTTT. Translating gives CASRAGGTTGELFF. Variable domain in full (rest from reference TRBV7-3 and TRBJ2-2): GAGVSQTPSNKVTEKGKYVELRCDPISGHTALYWYRQSLGQGPEFLIYFQGTGAADDSGLPNDRFFAVRPEGSVSTLKIQRTERGDSAVYLCASRAGGTTGELFFGEGSRLTVL.

This clonotype was seen a handful of times. This chain uses TRBV18 with TRBJ2-7, with 10 bases that match TRBD2. The germline CDR1 and CDR2 sequences are KGHSH and LQKENI. This CDR3 comprises 14 residues. The junction had 7 bases not matched to a gene; V was cut back by 6 bases and J by 5 bases. CDR3 sequence: CASSPSGSKNEQYF. The CDR3 nucleotides are TGTGCCAGCTCCCCTAGCGGGAGTAAAAACGAGCAGTACTTC.

This clonotype was counted ten times or more. The chain is built from TRBV29-1 and TRBJ2-7; 7 bases map to TRBD1. The V and J ends lost 7 bases and 4 bases, in that order; junction bases with no gene match: 7. The germline gives CDR1 SQVTM, CDR2 ANQGSEA. The CDR3 totals 12 residues. In DNA form, the CDR3 reads TGCAGCGCCCGACAGGGCCCTTACGAGCAGTACTTC. It yields the protein CSARQGPYEQYF.

The chain employs TRBV5-4 and TRBJ2-1; D not resolved. Germline-derived CDR1 and CDR2 are SGHNT and YYREEE (reference sequence). This CDR3 has 14 amino acids. V gave up 9 bases and J gave up 6 bases, with 19 bases separating them. The CDR3 is CATVARTPSNEQFF. Written as DNA, the CDR3 is TGTGCCACCGTAGCTAGGACCCCCAGCAATGAGCAGTTCTTC.

This clonotype was detected a few times. The genes are TRBV28 and TRBJ2-3, with 12 bases matching TRBD1. Looked up from germline, CDR1 is MDHEN and CDR2 is SYDVKM. The CDR3 is made up of 15 amino acids. With V trimmed by 5 bases and J by 4 bases, 4 bases remained unmatched. CDR3 nucleotides: TGTGCCAGCAGTCGGGACAGGGGGCTGGCAGATACGCAGTATTTT. Protein: CASSRDRGLADTQYF.

This clonotype has a count of ten or more. The CDR3 region has the DNA TGCGCCAGCAGCTTGGGAGGCAGGAGTGATTCACCCCTCCACTTT. Amino acid sequence: CASSLGGRSDSPLHF. This sequence joins TRBV5-1 and TRBJ1-6; unclear D gene. The V end lost 0 bases, the J end lost 8 bases, and 12 bases lay between the germline ends. There are 15 residues in the CDR3. CDR1 is SGHRS and CDR2 is YFSETQ in the germline V gene.

This clonotype was observed a few times. The chain employs TRBV28 and TRBJ2-4; D remains unclear. V lost 4 bases and J lost 15, with 13 bases in between. CDR1 is MDHEN, CDR2 SYDVKM, per germline. The CDR3 runs to 11 residues. CDR3 region: CASSSDGRRYF. CDR3 DNA: TGTGCCAGCAGTTCGGACGGCCGTCGGTACTTC. The variable domain in full, with the rest retrieved from reference TRBV28 and TRBJ2-4, is DVKVTQSSRYLVKRTGEKVFLECVQDMDHENMFWYRQDPGLGLRLIYFSYDVKMKEKGDIPEGYSVSREKKERFSLILESASTNQTSMYLCASSSDGRRYFGAGTRLSVL.

This clonotype occurred many times. The chain couples TRBV12-3 or TRBV12-4 to TRBJ1-3; unclear D gene. This CDR3 contains 13 residues. Trimming took 4 bases from V and 0 from J, leaving 4 bases between them. The CDR3 DNA sequence: TGTGCCAGCAGTTCAGACTCTGGAAACACCATATATTTT. This gives the protein CASSSDSGNTIYF.

This chain joins TRBV10-3 and TRBJ2-3; 7 bases map to TRBD1. V was pared by 8 bases and J by 4 bases, with 9 bases of the junction left unmatched. The CDR3 runs 14 residues. The germline V gene encodes CDR1 ENHRY and CDR2 SYGVKD. The CDR3 reads CAIDPGQCSDTQYF. The CDR3 DNA reads as TGTGCCATCGACCCGGGACAGTGCTCAGATACGCAGTATTTT.

Turning to this clonotype: This may be a read error, as it is one base from a much larger clone. Since the CDR3 does not end with the conserved phenylalanine or tryptophan, this likely comes from a read error. The CDR3 is CSTAGGGQETQYL. DNA of the CDR3: TGCAGCACGGCCGGCGGGGGGCAAGAGACCCAGTACCTC. The chain links TRBV20-1 to TRBJ2-5; 8 bases are shared with TRBD2. The CDR3 is 13 residues long. Germline CDR1 and CDR2: DFQATT and SNEGSKA (reference sequence).

This clonotype has ten or more counts. The chain employs TRBV7-9 and TRBJ2-3; no definite D call. V dropped 6 bases and J dropped 6 bases, with 16 bases sitting between them. There are 14 residues in the CDR3. The V gene's germline CDR1 is SEHNR and CDR2 FQNEAQ (reference sequence). The DNA for the CDR3 is TGTGCCAGCAGGCCAGGATGGGTGTTCGATACGCAGTATTTT. It translates to CASRPGWVFDTQYF.

This clonotype was seen repeatedly, ten times or more. The V call is TRBV28, the J call TRBJ2-5; 11 bases match TRBD2. The CDR3 loop spans 14 amino acids. V was clipped by 7 bases and J by 1 base; unmatched bases: 2. Germline V gene data show CDR1 as MDHEN and CDR2 as SYDVKM. The CDR3 bases are TGTGCCAGCATAGCGGGAGGGCCCCAAGAGACCCAGTACTTC. Translation gives CASIAGGPQETQYF. The whole variable domain, filled in from reference TRBV28 and TRBJ2-5, reads DVKVTQSSRYLVKRTGEKVFLECVQDMDHENMFWYRQDPGLGLRLIYFSYDVKMKEKGDIPEGYSVSREKKERFSLILESASTNQTSMYLCASIAGGPQETQYFGPGTRLLVL.

This clonotype was seen ten or more times. The gene calls are TRBV2 and TRBJ1-1; D unclear. Per germline, CDR1 SNHLY and CDR2 FYNNEI. The CDR3 covers 13 residues. The ends were cut back, 6 bases at V and 3 bases at J, with 11 bases in the middle. The CDR3 nucleotides read TGTGCCAGCAGGGAATTAATGGACACTGAAGCTTTCTTT. This codes for CASRELMDTEAFF.

This chain connects TRBV4-1 to TRBJ1-2; unclear D gene. V was cut by 0 bases and J by 5 bases, with 13 bases left in between. Germline lookup yields CDR1 MGHRA and CDR2 YSYEKL. CDR3 length: 15 residues. This chain's CDR3 is CASSQDLSSGYGYTF. CDR3 sequence (DNA): TGCGCCAGCAGCCAAGATCTATCCTCAGGATATGGCTACACCTTC.

This clonotype was detected ten times or more. The rearrangement uses TRBV28 and TRBJ2-1, with 9 nucleotides matching TRBD2. The CDR3 covers 15 residues. Trimming cost V 2 bases and J 5 bases; bases outside gene matches: 4. Germline CDR1 reads MDHEN; CDR2 reads SYDVKM. The CDR3 nucleotides read TGTGCCAGCAGTTTACGCGGGAGGGACAACAATGAGCAGTTCTTC. As protein: CASSLRGRDNNEQFF.